A selection of T cell receptor beta chains follows, all from one sample in a study of T cell responses to AZD1222 COVID-19 vaccine. TCRdb keeps only in-frame clones here, not all; method: immunoSEQ multiplex PCR. The sample carries about 120,000 clones, roughly 85% recorded once. The input for sequencing was peripheral blood, taken on day 0 of MenACWY control vaccination. These receptors were obtained from an adult in good health. CDR3s leave out the opening cysteine and the closing phenylalanine or tryptophan. The order of the fields is CDR3 protein, J gene, V gene.

cdr3_aa: ASSDMRGSDYGYT
j_call: TRBJ1-2
v_call: TRBV2

cdr3_aa: SVEDGDTLEKLF
j_call: TRBJ1-4
v_call: TRBV29-1

cdr3_aa: AISDLQGSYEQY
j_call: TRBJ2-7
v_call: TRBV10-3

cdr3_aa: ASSSSSYNSPLH
j_call: TRBJ1-6
v_call: TRBV7-3

cdr3_aa: ASRGSYEQY
j_call: TRBJ2-7
v_call: TRBV2

cdr3_aa: ASSEGGAGVRNSPLH
j_call: TRBJ1-6
v_call: TRBV25-1

cdr3_aa: ASSAALAGVLYEQF
j_call: TRBJ2-1
v_call: TRBV5-1

cdr3_aa: ASSPGTGGAGNTIY
j_call: TRBJ1-3
v_call: TRBV5-6

cdr3_aa: ASSINNYGYT
j_call: TRBJ1-2
v_call: TRBV19

cdr3_aa: ASRPFLIDTQY
j_call: TRBJ2-3
v_call: TRBV7-9

cdr3_aa: ASRQGRTGELF
j_call: TRBJ2-2
v_call: TRBV25-1

cdr3_aa: ASSLFTGLSTGELF
j_call: TRBJ2-2
v_call: TRBV5-1

cdr3_aa: SGGPGSYGYT
j_call: TRBJ1-2
v_call: TRBV29-1

cdr3_aa: ATSDFNQGLTGELF
j_call: TRBJ2-2
v_call: TRBV24-1

cdr3_aa: ASSPPSQYEQY
j_call: TRBJ2-7
v_call: TRBV12-3/TRBV12-4

cdr3_aa: ATSRGSGRGRNTEAF
j_call: TRBJ1-1
v_call: TRBV15

cdr3_aa: ASSSTYEQY
j_call: TRBJ2-7
v_call: TRBV7-6

cdr3_aa: ASTKAGGPTDTQY
j_call: TRBJ2-3
v_call: TRBV19

cdr3_aa: ASSRGQVSYNEQF
j_call: TRBJ2-1
v_call: TRBV5-4

cdr3_aa: ASRINTEAF
j_call: TRBJ1-1
v_call: TRBV2

cdr3_aa: ASSSMPGLGEQY
j_call: TRBJ2-7
v_call: TRBV11-1

cdr3_aa: ASSEDGKNEQY
j_call: TRBJ2-7
v_call: TRBV10-1

cdr3_aa: ASSVAPGSTEAF
j_call: TRBJ1-1
v_call: TRBV9

cdr3_aa: ASSVILYEQY
j_call: TRBJ2-7
v_call: TRBV7-3

cdr3_aa: ASSQEGLLRSPLH
j_call: TRBJ1-6
v_call: TRBV4-2

cdr3_aa: ASSPKPVYGNTIY
j_call: TRBJ1-3
v_call: TRBV7-9

cdr3_aa: ASSIGLDTEAF
j_call: TRBJ1-1
v_call: TRBV19

cdr3_aa: ASSRDRLNNEQF
j_call: TRBJ2-1
v_call: TRBV10-2

cdr3_aa: ASSLEEKDQY
j_call: TRBJ2-5
v_call: TRBV5-6

cdr3_aa: ARSSVILADPNEQF
j_call: TRBJ2-1
v_call: TRBV5-3

cdr3_aa: SVETGTVGSGYT
j_call: TRBJ1-2
v_call: TRBV29-1

cdr3_aa: ASSILFFSGLYNEQF
j_call: TRBJ2-1
v_call: TRBV19

cdr3_aa: ASSLREDYGYT
j_call: TRBJ1-2
v_call: TRBV28

cdr3_aa: ASSPLRQGIWGSYEQY
j_call: TRBJ2-7
v_call: TRBV18

cdr3_aa: ASSLTDRAF
j_call: TRBJ1-1
v_call: TRBV28

cdr3_aa: ASSLGIQPQH
j_call: TRBJ1-5
v_call: TRBV28